Many counts were recorded for the clone carrying this TCR beta chain. Its matching antigen is unknown. Sample-barcoded 5' priming and a J-beta primer mix drove a second PCR of roughly 7 to 11 cycles. With 12 random nucleotides, a template-switch adaptor tagged each individual cDNA molecule. Each of the samples gave a minimum of 2.5 million paired-end reads that contained CDR3. Each CDR3 protein gets one entry after TCRdb re-called the 5' RACE reads with MiXCR. The table lists some 790,000 distinct CDR3 sequences, 25% to 30% of them singletons. With 3 bases clipped from V and 5 bases from J, the junction kept 4 bases outside the gene matches. The CDR3 has 13 residues. Germline V gives CDR1 DFQATT, CDR2 SNEGSKA (reference sequence). This record belongs to a study of blood T cells in healthy people across ages. The overall study: Template switching picked up about one barcoded beta molecule for each two T cells.

Study-level points and caveats: Any conclusive comparison of naive versus antigen-experienced cells was prevented by using unsorted PBMCs.

Specimen: blood. The chain joins TRBV20-1 to TRBJ1-2, with 9 bases aligning to TRBD1. The source is a woman aged 80 or over in good health. CDR3 nucleotides: TGCAGTGCTAGGGGGACAGGGTCTTATGGCTACACCTTC. It is translated as CSARGTGSYGYTF.